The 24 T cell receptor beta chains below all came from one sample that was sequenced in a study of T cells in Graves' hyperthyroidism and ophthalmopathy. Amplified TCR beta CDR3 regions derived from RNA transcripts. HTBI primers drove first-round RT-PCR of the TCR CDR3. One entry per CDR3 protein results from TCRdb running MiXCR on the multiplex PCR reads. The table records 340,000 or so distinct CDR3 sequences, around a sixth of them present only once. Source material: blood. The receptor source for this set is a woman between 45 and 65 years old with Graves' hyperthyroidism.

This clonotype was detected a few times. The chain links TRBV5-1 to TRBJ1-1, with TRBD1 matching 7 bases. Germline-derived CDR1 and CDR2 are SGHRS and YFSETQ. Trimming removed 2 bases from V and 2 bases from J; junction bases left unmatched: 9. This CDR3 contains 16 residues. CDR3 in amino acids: CASSLNPQGGNTEAFF. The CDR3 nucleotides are TGCGCCAGCAGCTTAAATCCCCAGGGGGGCAACACTGAAGCTTTCTTT.

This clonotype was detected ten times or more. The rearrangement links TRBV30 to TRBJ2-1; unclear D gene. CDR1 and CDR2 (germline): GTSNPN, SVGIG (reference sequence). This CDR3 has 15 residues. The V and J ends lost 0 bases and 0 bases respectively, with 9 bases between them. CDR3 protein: CAWSVLGSSYNEQFF. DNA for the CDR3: TGTGCCTGGAGTGTACTCGGTAGCTCCTACAATGAGCAGTTCTTC.

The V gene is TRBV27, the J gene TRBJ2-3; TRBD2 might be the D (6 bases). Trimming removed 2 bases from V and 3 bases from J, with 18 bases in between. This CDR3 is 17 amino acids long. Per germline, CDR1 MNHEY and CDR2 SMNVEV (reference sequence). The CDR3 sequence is CASSLRGGITGTDTQYF. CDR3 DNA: TGTGCCAGCAGTTTAAGGGGCGGGATCACTGGAACAGATACGCAGTATTTT.

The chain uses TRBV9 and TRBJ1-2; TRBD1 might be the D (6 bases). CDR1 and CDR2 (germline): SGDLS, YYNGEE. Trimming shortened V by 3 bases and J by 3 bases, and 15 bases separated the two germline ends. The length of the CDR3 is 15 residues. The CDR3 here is CASSAGAESYYGYTF. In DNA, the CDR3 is TGTGCCAGCAGCGCGGGGGCCGAGAGCTACTATGGCTACACCTTC.

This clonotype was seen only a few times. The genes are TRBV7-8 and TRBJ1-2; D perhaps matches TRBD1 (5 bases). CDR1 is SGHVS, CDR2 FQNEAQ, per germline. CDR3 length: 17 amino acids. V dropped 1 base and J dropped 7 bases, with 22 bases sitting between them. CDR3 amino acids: CASSLGLRAGTLSGYTF. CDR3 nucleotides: TGTGCCAGCAGCTTAGGTCTAAGAGCAGGGACCCTCTCTGGCTACACCTTC. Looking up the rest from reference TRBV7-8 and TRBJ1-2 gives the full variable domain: GAGVSQSPRYKVAKRGQDVALRCDPISGHVSLFWYQQALGQGPEFLTYFQNEAQLDKSGLPSDRFFAERPEGSVSTLKIQRTQQEDSAVYLCASSLGLRAGTLSGYTFGSGTRLTVV.

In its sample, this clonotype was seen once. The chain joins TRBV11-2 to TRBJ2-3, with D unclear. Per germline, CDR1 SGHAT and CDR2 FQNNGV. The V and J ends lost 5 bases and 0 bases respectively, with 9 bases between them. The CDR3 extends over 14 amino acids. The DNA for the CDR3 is TGTGCCAGCAGCCCCACGCTCAGCACAGATACGCAGTATTTT. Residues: CASSPTLSTDTQYF.

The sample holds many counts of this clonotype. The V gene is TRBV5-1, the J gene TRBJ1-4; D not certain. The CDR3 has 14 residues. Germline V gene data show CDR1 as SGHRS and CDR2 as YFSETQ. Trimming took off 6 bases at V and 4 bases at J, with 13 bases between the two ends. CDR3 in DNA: TGCGCCAGCACGGTAGCGCCCGGTAATGAAAAACTGTTTTTT. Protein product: CASTVAPGNEKLFF.

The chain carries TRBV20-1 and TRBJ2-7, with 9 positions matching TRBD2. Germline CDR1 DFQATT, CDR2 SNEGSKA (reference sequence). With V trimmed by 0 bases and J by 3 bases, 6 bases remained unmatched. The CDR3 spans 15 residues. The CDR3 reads CSARDQPSGNYEQYF. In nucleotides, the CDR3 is TGCAGTGCTAGAGATCAGCCTAGCGGGAACTACGAGCAGTACTTC.

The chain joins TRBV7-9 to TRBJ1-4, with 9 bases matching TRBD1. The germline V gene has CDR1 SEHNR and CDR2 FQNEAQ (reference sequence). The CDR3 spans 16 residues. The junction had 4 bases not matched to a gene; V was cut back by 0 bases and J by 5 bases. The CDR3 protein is CASSLAKGTGNEKLFF. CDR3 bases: TGTGCCAGCAGCTTAGCGAAAGGGACAGGGAATGAAAAACTGTTTTTT.

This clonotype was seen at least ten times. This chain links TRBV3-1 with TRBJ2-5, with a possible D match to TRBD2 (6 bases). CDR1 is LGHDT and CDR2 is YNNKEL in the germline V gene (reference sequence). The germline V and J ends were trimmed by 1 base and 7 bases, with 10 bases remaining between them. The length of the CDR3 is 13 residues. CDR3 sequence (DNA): TGTGCCAGCAGCCAAGGGAGGGATGGGACCCAGTACTTC. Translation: CASSQGRDGTQYF.

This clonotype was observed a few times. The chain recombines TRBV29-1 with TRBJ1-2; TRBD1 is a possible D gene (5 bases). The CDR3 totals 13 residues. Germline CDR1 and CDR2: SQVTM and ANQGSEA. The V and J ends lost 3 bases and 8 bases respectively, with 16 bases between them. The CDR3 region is CSVDGAGGTGYTF. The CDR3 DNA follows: TGCAGCGTTGATGGGGCAGGAGGCACAGGCTACACCTTC.

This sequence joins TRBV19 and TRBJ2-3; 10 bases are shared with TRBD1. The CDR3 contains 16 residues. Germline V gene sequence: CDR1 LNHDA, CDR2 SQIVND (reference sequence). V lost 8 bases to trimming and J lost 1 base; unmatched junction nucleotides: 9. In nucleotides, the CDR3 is TGTGCCAGTCCCCCGGGACAGGGGTATGGCACAGATACGCAGTATTTT. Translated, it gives CASPPGQGYGTDTQYF.

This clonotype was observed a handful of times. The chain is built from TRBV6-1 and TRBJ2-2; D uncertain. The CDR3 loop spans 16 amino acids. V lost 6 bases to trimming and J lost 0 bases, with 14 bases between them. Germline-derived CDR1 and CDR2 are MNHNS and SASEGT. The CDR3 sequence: CASSDRTVANTGELFF. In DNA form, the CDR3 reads TGTGCCAGCAGCGATCGGACGGTCGCGAACACCGGGGAGCTGTTTTTT.

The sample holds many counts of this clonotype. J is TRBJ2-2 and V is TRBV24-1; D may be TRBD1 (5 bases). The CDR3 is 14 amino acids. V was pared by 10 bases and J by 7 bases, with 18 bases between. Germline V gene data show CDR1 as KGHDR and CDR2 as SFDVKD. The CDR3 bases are TGTGCCACTAGAGACAGCAGGGCCGACGGGGAGCTGTTTTTT. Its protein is CATRDSRADGELFF.

The CDR3 region has the DNA TGCGCCAGCAGCCAAGGACGGGCTAGCGGGGGGCGGGAAGAGAACACCGGGGAGCTGTTTTTT. This translates into CASSQGRASGGREENTGELFF. The chain has TRBV4-1 and TRBJ2-2, with 11 bases matching TRBD2. CDR1 and CDR2 (germline): MGHRA, YSYEKL. V trimming: 1 base; J trimming: 1 base; junction bases outside the gene matches: 14. The CDR3 loop spans 21 amino acids.

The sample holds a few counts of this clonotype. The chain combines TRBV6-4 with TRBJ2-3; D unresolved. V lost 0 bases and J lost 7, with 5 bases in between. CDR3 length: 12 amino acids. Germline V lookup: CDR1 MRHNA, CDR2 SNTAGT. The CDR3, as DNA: TGTGCCAGCAGTGACTCGGTAAATACGCAGTATTTT. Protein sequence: CASSDSVNTQYF.

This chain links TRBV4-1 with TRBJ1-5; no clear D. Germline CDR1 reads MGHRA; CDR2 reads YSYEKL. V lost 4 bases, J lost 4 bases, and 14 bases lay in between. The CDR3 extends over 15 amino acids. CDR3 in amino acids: CASSRTGVDNQPQHF. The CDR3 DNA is TGCGCCAGCAGCCGGACGGGCGTGGATAATCAGCCCCAGCATTTT.

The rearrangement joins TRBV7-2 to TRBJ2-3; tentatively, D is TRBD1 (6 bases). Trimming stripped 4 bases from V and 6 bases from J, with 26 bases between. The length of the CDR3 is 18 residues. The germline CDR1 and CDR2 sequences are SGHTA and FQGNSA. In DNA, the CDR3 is TGTGCCAGCAGCTCCCAGCCCCCCTCGACAGGCCCGATTGATACGCAGTATTTT. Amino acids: CASSSQPPSTGPIDTQYF. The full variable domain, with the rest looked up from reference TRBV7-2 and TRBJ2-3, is GAGVSQSPSNKVTEKGKDVELRCDPISGHTALYWYRQSLGQGLEFLIYFQGNSAPDKSGLPSDRFSAERTGGSVSTLTIQRTQQEDSAVYLCASSSQPPSTGPIDTQYFGPGTRLTVL.

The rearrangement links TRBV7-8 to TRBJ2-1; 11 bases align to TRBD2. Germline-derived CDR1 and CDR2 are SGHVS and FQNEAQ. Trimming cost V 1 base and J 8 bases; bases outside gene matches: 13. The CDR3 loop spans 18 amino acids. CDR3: CASSLVYTSGGPYYEQFF. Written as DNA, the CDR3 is TGTGCCAGCAGCTTAGTATACACTAGCGGGGGCCCATATTATGAGCAGTTCTTC.

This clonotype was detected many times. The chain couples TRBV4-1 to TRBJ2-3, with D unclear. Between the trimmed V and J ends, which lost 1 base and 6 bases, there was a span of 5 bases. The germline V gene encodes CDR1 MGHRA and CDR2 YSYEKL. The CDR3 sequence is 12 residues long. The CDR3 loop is CASSQGVDTQYF. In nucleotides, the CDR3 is TGCGCCAGCAGCCAAGGAGTGGATACGCAGTATTTT.

The CDR3 sequence is CASRDTTGELFF. The CDR3 nucleotides are TGTGCCAGCCGAGACACCACCGGGGAGCTGTTTTTT. The J gene is TRBJ2-2, the V gene TRBV25-1, with D uncertain. The length of the CDR3 is 12 residues. V shed 8 bases and J shed 4 bases, with 8 bases lying between them. Germline CDR1 MGHDK, CDR2 SYGVNS.

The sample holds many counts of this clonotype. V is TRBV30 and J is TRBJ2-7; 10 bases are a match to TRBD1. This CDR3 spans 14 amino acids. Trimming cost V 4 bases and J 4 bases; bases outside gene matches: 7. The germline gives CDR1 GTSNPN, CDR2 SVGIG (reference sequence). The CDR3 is CAWKKGQGRYEQYF. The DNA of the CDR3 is TGTGCCTGGAAGAAGGGACAGGGGAGGTACGAGCAGTACTTC.

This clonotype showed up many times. As DNA, the CDR3 is TGTGCCAGCAGTTTATGGGGGCAGGGCGAGACCCAGTACTTC. Protein: CASSLWGQGETQYF. The V gene is TRBV28, the J gene TRBJ2-5; perhaps TRBD1 as D (5 bases). V dropped 0 bases and J dropped 5 bases, with 10 bases sitting between them. The CDR3 has 14 residues. Germline lookup yields CDR1 MDHEN and CDR2 SYDVKM.

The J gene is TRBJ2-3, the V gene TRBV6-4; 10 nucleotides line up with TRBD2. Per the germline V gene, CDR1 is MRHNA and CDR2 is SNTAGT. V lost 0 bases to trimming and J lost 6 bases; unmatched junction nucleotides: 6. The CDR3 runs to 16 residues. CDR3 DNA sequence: TGTGCCAGCAGTGACTCGCCTAGCGGGGGTGCGGATACGCAGTATTTT. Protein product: CASSDSPSGGADTQYF.